This TCR beta chain was captured in a study of cytomegalovirus exposure and HLA in healthy donors. Findings and limits, study-wide: A likely sequencing artifact accounted for one observed cluster of highly shared sequence variants. A previous analysis found most TCR beta V segments productive roughly 90% or roughly 30% of the time. The study designated 160 or so TCR beta chains cytomegalovirus-associated.

The primer mix had 60 Vbeta and 13 Jbeta primers. Method: immunoSEQ multiplex PCR; TCRdb's copy keeps in-frame clones and lacks some. The sample has about 140,000 clones, about 74% seen once. The V and J ends lost 10 bases and 2 bases respectively, with 12 bases between them. CDR1 and CDR2 from the germline V gene are MNHEY and SVGAGI. The CDR3 length is 13 residues. This clone was detected only a few times. Its specificity is not known. Sequences were obtained from PBMCs. This chain connects TRBV6-5 to TRBJ1-5, with D possibly matching TRBD1 (5 bases). The receptor was isolated from a woman aged 40 to 55 in good health and CMV-seronegative. CDR3 DNA sequence: TGTGCCACAGGGCAGGATGGCAATCAGCCCCAGCATTTT. The encoded protein is CATGQDGNQPQHF.